This is a list of T cell receptor beta chains from one sample in a study of OX40 agonist ivuxolimab in advanced cancers. Using immunoSEQ multiplex PCR, the repertoire was profiled, and TCRdb retains in-frame clones only, with some absent. The profile shows 43,000 or so clones, around 88% of them singletons. The sample in question was CD4+ or CD8+ T cells sorted from blood, obtained in a trial of the OX40 agonist ivuxolimab. These receptors were taken from an adult with an advanced solid tumor such as melanoma, head and neck, liver or kidney cancer. Both conserved end residues are part of each CDR3. Each record gives: CDR3 DNA, CDR3 protein, clone size, J gene, D gene, V gene. The D gene is left open where the match is weak. Rows may omit the clone size; those that give it use once, few, many or a size class.

cdr3_nt: TGTGCCAGTAGTAGACAGGTGTGGGGGTCCAAAAACATTCAGTACTTC
cdr3_aa: CASSRQVWGSKNIQYF
clone_size: .
j_call: TRBJ2-4
d_call: .
v_call: TRBV19

cdr3_nt: TGTGCCAGCAGGGGCCCTAGCGGTAAAGAGACCCAGTACTTC
cdr3_aa: CASRGPSGKETQYF
clone_size: .
j_call: TRBJ2-5
d_call: TRBD2
v_call: TRBV6-5

cdr3_nt: TGTGCTAGTGGTTTGTCCCTAGCGGGACCCACAGATACGCAGTATTTT
cdr3_aa: CASGLSLAGPTDTQYF
clone_size: .
j_call: TRBJ2-3
d_call: TRBD2
v_call: TRBV12-5

cdr3_nt: TGTGCCAGCAGCTTAAGACGGACTAGCGGTCTCTCCTACGAGCAGTACTTC
cdr3_aa: CASSLRRTSGLSYEQYF
clone_size: .
j_call: TRBJ2-7
d_call: TRBD2
v_call: TRBV7-6

cdr3_nt: TGTGCCAGCTCACCTGTCCCCCGGGAGGGCGACGAGCAGTACTTC
cdr3_aa: CASSPVPREGDEQYF
clone_size: .
j_call: TRBJ2-7
d_call: TRBD2
v_call: TRBV18

cdr3_nt: TGCAGCGTTGAGGTCAGGGGCTCTGGGGCCAACGTCCTGACTTTC
cdr3_aa: CSVEVRGSGANVLTF
clone_size: .
j_call: TRBJ2-6
d_call: .
v_call: TRBV29-1

cdr3_nt: TGTGCCAGCAGTAAAGGCCATTTCAACACTGAAGCTTTCTTT
cdr3_aa: CASSKGHFNTEAFF
clone_size: once
j_call: TRBJ1-1
d_call: .
v_call: TRBV6-1

cdr3_nt: TGTGCCAGCATCCCAGCTTATTCCAATGAGCAGTTCTTC
cdr3_aa: CASIPAYSNEQFF
clone_size: .
j_call: TRBJ2-1
d_call: .
v_call: TRBV2

cdr3_nt: TGTGCCAGCAGTTTATGGCGGGACCACTACGAGCAGTACTTC
cdr3_aa: CASSLWRDHYEQYF
clone_size: .
j_call: TRBJ2-7
d_call: .
v_call: TRBV27

cdr3_nt: TGTGCCAGCAGCTTGGGTTTTGAGGTTCCCAATGAGCAGTTCTTC
cdr3_aa: CASSLGFEVPNEQFF
clone_size: .
j_call: TRBJ2-1
d_call: .
v_call: TRBV5-5

cdr3_nt: TGCGCCAGCAGCCAAGATCGATCCAGGGACACCGGGGAGCTGTTTTTT
cdr3_aa: CASSQDRSRDTGELFF
clone_size: .
j_call: TRBJ2-2
d_call: .
v_call: TRBV4-1

cdr3_nt: TGCGCCAGCAGCCCAGGGGTCTACGAGCAGTACTTC
cdr3_aa: CASSPGVYEQYF
clone_size: .
j_call: TRBJ2-7
d_call: .
v_call: TRBV5-1

cdr3_nt: TGTGCCTGGAGTGACCCTCGGAATCCCGAAGCTTTCTTT
cdr3_aa: CAWSDPRNPEAFF
clone_size: .
j_call: TRBJ1-1
d_call: .
v_call: TRBV30

cdr3_nt: TGCGCCAGCAGCTTGTCAGGGAACACCGGGGAGCTGTTTTTT
cdr3_aa: CASSLSGNTGELFF
clone_size: .
j_call: TRBJ2-2
d_call: .
v_call: TRBV5-1

cdr3_nt: TGTGCCAGCAGTAACCAGGGGGCGAGCAATGAGCAGTTCTTC
cdr3_aa: CASSNQGASNEQFF
clone_size: once
j_call: TRBJ2-1
d_call: TRBD1
v_call: TRBV28

cdr3_nt: TGTGCCAGCAGCTTAGGGACAGGGAGTACCACAGATACGCAGTATTTT
cdr3_aa: CASSLGTGSTTDTQYF
clone_size: .
j_call: TRBJ2-3
d_call: TRBD1
v_call: TRBV7-9

cdr3_nt: TGTGCCAGCAGTGGACAGGGGGCGATTCAGCCCCAGCATTTT
cdr3_aa: CASSGQGAIQPQHF
clone_size: few
j_call: TRBJ1-5
d_call: TRBD1
v_call: TRBV2

cdr3_nt: TGTGCCAGCAGTTTATGGCCCCGGGACAGGGGCACTAGCGGGAGCTCCTACGAGCAGTACTTC
cdr3_aa: CASSLWPRDRGTSGSSYEQYF
clone_size: .
j_call: TRBJ2-7
d_call: .
v_call: TRBV28